The 7 T cell receptor beta chains given below trace back to one sample, sequenced in a study of cytomegalovirus exposure and HLA in healthy donors. Both 60 Vbeta primers and 13 Jbeta primers went into the PCR. Sequencing was performed with immunoSEQ multiplex PCR; in TCRdb, only in-frame clones are kept and a portion is missing. The table includes over 150,000 clones, roughly two thirds detected once. Sequencing was carried out using PBMCs. The receptors derive from a woman aged 40 to 49 in good health and CMV-seropositive.

The chain links TRBV4-1 to TRBJ2-7; no firm D call. The CDR3 spans 14 residues. V was clipped by 1 base and J by 4 bases, with 11 bases between them. The germline V gene has CDR1 MGHRA and CDR2 YSYEKL. CDR3 protein: CASSQVNSLYEQYF. The CDR3 DNA reads as TGCGCCAGCAGCCAAGTGAACAGCCTTTACGAGCAGTACTTC.

CDR3 amino acids: CASSRSSQAPYSNQPQHF. CDR3 sequence (DNA): TGTGCCAGCTCACGAAGTTCGCAGGCACCATATAGCAATCAGCCCCAGCATTTT. This chain connects TRBV18 to TRBJ1-5; no firm D call. Germline CDR1 reads KGHSH; CDR2 reads LQKENI. The V end was cut by 4 bases, the J end by 0 bases, with 19 bases between. The CDR3 has 18 residues.

This clone has only a few counts. The V and J genes are TRBV28 and TRBJ1-6; 9 nucleotides match TRBD1. V shed 3 bases, J shed 9 bases, and the junction held 3 bases outside the gene matches. Germline values: CDR1 MDHEN, CDR2 SYDVKM. The CDR3 is 14 residues long. CDR3 sequence: CASSFDRGISPLHF. The CDR3 bases are TGTGCCAGCAGTTTTGACAGGGGGATTTCACCCCTCCACTTT.

This chain connects TRBV2 to TRBJ2-7; no definite D call. The V end lost 9 bases, the J end lost 4 bases, and 10 bases lay between the germline ends. Germline V gene lookup returns CDR1 SNHLY and CDR2 FYNNEI. The CDR3 contains 11 residues. The CDR3 coding sequence is TGTGCCAGAAAACCTAAGTACGAGCAGTACTTC. Encoded protein: CARKPKYEQYF.

V gene TRBV7-8 combines with J gene TRBJ2-3; 10 positions agree with TRBD1. Unmatched junction bases numbered 11, after V lost 5 bases and J lost 6 bases. Germline V gene sequence: CDR1 SGHVS, CDR2 FQNEAQ. This CDR3 is 16 amino acids long. The DNA for the CDR3 is TGTGCCAGCAGCCCCCCGGATAGGACAGGGGGGGATACGCAGTATTTT. Protein: CASSPPDRTGGDTQYF.

DNA of the CDR3: TGTGCCAGCAGCTTGGGGGGCGGGAGCGTATACGAGCAGTACTTC. It yields the protein CASSLGGGSVYEQYF. The gene calls are TRBV7-2 and TRBJ2-7, with D possibly matching TRBD2 (7 bases). Germline assignment: CDR1 SGHTA and CDR2 FQGNSA. The CDR3 is made up of 15 amino acids. Trimming removed 3 bases at V and 4 bases at J, with 16 bases between.

The chain is built from TRBV18 and TRBJ1-1; possibly TRBD1 for D (5 bases). Looked up from germline, CDR1 is KGHSH and CDR2 is LQKENI. CDR3 length: 13 amino acids. V shed 1 base and J shed 3 bases, with 6 bases lying between them. CDR3 amino acids: CASSPLGDTEAFF. The CDR3 coding sequence is TGTGCCAGCTCACCACTAGGGGACACTGAAGCTTTCTTT.